This T cell receptor (beta chain) was sequenced in a study of early T cells in non-severe SARS-CoV-2 infection. Study context: The chains were unpaired, and the sequenced material was bulk RNA from unsorted whole blood.

Germline V gene lookup returns CDR1 DFQATT and CDR2 SNEGSKA (reference sequence). This CDR3 is 15 amino acids long. V lost 6 bases and J 2 bases, leaving 19 bases between the germline ends. The study, taken as a whole, reports: The study's VDJdb matching favored anti-spike CD8 responses and missed private and CD4 specificities.

Attachment of unique molecular identifiers to individual cDNA molecules was performed. TCRdb redid the calling of the 5' RACE reads with MiXCR, one entry per CDR3 protein. The sample has more than 85,000 distinct CDR3 sequences; around 16% are singletons. In its sample, this clonotype was seen many times. Its antigen remains unknown. The specimen was whole blood. The source is an adult who was a healthcare worker with PCR-confirmed SARS-CoV-2 infection or an uninfected control (not recorded which). The chain carries TRBV20-1 and TRBJ1-2; maybe TRBD1 (6 bases). CDR3 DNA: TGCAGTGCCAGCGTATTGGGAGGGACAAACTATGGCTACACCTTC. It translates to CSASVLGGTNYGYTF.